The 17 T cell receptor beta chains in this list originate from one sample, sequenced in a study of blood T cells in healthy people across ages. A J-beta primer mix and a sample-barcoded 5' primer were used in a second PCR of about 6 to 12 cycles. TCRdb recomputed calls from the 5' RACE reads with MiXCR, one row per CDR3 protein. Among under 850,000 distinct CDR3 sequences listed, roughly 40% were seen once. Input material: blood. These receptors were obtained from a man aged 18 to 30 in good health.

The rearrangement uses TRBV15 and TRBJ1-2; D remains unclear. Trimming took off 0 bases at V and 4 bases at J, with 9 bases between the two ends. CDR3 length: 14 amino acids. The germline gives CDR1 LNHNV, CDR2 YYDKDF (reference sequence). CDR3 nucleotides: TGTGCCACCAGCAGAGATCGGCTGAGCTATGGCTACACCTTC. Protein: CATSRDRLSYGYTF.

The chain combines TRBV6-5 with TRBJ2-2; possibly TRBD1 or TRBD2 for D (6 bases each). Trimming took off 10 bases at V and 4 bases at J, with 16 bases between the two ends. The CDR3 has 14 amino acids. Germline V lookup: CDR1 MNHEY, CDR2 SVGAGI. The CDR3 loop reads CATRDGGITGELFF. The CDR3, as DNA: TGTGCCACCCGAGACGGGGGCATCACCGGGGAGCTGTTTTTT.

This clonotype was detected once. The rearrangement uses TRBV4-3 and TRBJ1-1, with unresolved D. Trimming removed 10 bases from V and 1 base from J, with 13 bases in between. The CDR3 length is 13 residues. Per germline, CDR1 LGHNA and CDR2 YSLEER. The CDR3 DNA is TGCGCCACCGGCCCCCACCGGAACACTGAAGCTTTCTTT. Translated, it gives CATGPHRNTEAFF.

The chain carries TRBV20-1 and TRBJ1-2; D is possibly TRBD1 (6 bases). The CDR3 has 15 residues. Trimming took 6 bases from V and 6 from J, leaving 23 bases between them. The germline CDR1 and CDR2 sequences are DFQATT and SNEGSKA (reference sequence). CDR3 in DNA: TGCAGTGCCCGGAAGGGCGGCAGGGGCGGGGATGGCTACACCTTC. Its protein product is CSARKGGRGGDGYTF.

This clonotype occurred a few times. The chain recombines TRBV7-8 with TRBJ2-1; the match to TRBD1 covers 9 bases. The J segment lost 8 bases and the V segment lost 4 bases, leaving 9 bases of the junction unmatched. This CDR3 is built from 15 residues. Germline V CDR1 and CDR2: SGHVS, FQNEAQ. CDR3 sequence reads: CASSSRDRAYDEQFF. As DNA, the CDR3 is TGTGCCAGCAGCTCCCGGGACAGGGCATACGATGAGCAGTTCTTC. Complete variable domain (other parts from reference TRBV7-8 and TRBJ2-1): GAGVSQSPRYKVAKRGQDVALRCDPISGHVSLFWYQQALGQGPEFLTYFQNEAQLDKSGLPSDRFFAERPEGSVSTLKIQRTQQEDSAVYLCASSSRDRAYDEQFFGPGTRLTVL.

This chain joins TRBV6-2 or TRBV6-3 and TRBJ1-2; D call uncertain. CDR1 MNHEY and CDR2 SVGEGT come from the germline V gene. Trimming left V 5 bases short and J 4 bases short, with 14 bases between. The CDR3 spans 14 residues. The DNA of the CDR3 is TGTGCCAGCAGTGAGTCGCAACCTAGCTATGGCTACACCTTC. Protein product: CASSESQPSYGYTF.

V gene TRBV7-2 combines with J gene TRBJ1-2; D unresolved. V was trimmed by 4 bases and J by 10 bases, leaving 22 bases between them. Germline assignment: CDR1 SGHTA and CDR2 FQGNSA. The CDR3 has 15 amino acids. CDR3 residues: CASSSPTGKVADYTF. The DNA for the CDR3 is TGTGCCAGCAGCTCTCCAACGGGTAAAGTAGCTGACTACACCTTC.

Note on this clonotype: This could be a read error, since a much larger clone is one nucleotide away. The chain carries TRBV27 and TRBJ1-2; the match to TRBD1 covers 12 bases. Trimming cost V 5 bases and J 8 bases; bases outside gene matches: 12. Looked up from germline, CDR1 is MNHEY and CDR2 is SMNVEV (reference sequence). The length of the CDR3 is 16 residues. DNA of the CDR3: TGTGCCAGCAGTCGATATGGGACAGGGGGCACTTACGGCTACACCTTC. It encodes CASSRYGTGGTYGYTF.

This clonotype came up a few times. The CDR3 DNA sequence: TGCGCCAGCAGCCCCCCCCAACTAGCGGGGGCCTACAATGAGCAGTACTTC. Protein sequence: CASSPPQLAGAYNEQYF. The chain couples TRBV5-1 to TRBJ2-5; TRBD2 matches at 11 bases. Germline V gene data show CDR1 as SGHRS and CDR2 as YFSETQ. This CDR3 is 17 amino acids long. Trimming took 4 bases from V and 11 from J; bases not matched to a gene: 19.

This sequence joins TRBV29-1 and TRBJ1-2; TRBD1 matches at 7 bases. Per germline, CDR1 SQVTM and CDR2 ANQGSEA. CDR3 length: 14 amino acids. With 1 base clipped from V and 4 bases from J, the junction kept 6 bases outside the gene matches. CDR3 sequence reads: CSVEGRGGGYGYTF. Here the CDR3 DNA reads TGCAGCGTTGAAGGTCGAGGGGGCGGCTATGGCTACACCTTC.

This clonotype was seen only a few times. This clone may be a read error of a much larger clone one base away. The CDR3 loop is CASSLAELGEQYF. The CDR3 DNA reads TGTGCCAGCAGCTTGGCAGAGCTTGGAGAGCAGTACTTC. The chain has TRBV5-6 and TRBJ2-7; D is undetermined. The V and J ends lost 0 bases and 7 bases respectively, with 11 bases between them. The CDR3 length is 13 residues. Per germline, CDR1 SGHDT and CDR2 YYEEEE. Using reference TRBV5-6 and TRBJ2-7 for the parts outside the CDR3, the full variable domain is DAGVTQSPTHLIKTRGQQVTLRCSPKSGHDTVSWYQQALGQGPQFIFQYYEEEERQRGNFPDRFSGHQFPNYSSELNVNALLLGDSALYLCASSLAELGEQYFGPGTRLTVT.

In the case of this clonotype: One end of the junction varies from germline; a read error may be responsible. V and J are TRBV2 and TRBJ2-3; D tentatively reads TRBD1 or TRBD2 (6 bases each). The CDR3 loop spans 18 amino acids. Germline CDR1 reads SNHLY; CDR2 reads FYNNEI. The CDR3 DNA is TGTGCCAGCAGTGCCCAGGGGAGGAAAGGGGAAAGCACAGATACGCAGGATTTT. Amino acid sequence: CASSAQGRKGESTDTQDF.

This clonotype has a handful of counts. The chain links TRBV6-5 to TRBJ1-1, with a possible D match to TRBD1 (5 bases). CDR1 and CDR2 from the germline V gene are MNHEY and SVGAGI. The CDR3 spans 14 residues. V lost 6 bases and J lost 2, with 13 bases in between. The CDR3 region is CASRMDKQNTEAFF. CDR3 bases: TGTGCCAGCAGGATGGACAAGCAAAACACTGAAGCTTTCTTT.

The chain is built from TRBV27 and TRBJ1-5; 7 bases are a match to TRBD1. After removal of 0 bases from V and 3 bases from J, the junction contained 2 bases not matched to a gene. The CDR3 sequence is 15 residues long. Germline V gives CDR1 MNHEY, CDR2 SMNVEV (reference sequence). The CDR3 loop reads CASSLSGQNNQPQHF. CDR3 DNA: TGTGCCAGCAGTTTATCGGGACAGAACAATCAGCCCCAGCATTTT.

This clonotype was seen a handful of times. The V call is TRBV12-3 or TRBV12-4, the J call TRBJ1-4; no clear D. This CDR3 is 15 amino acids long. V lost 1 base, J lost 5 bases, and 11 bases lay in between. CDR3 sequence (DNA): TGTGCCAGCAGTTTAGGGCCAGGTGGAAATGAAAAACTGTTTTTT. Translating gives CASSLGPGGNEKLFF.

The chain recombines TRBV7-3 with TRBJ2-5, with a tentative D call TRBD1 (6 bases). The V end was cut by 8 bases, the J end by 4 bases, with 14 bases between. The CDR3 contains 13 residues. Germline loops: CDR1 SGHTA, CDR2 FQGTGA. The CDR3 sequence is CASGFQGRETQYF. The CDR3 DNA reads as TGTGCCAGCGGATTCCAGGGGAGAGAGACCCAGTACTTC.

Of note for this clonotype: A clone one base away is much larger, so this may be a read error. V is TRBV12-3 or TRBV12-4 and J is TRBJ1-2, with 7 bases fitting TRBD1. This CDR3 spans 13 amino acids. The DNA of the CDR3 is TGTGCCGGCAGGAGGGACAGCCCTGGGGGCTACACCTTC. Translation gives CAGRRDSPGGYTF.